Below are 22 T cell receptor beta chains sequenced from a single sample in a study of shared clonotypes between healthy human individuals. Sequencing used immunoSEQ multiplex PCR; TCRdb keeps in-frame clones, though not all of them. The top ten hold 0.5% to 0.6% of the sample, which has over a million clones, 75% to 80% seen once. Specimen: memory CD4+ T cells from PBMCs. The subset here: CD45RA-negative fraction. The receptors were sampled from a man between 18 and 35 years old in good health. Some clones in this sample may be carry-over from other donors' samples.

This chain joins TRBV28 and TRBJ2-2; D is tentatively TRBD1 or TRBD2 (5 bases each). The germline V gene encodes CDR1 MDHEN and CDR2 SYDVKM. This CDR3 is 16 amino acids long. V was clipped by 1 base and J by 1 base, with 10 bases between them. The CDR3 DNA reads as TGTGCCAGCAGTTTATTTCCGGGGCAGAACACCGGGGAGCTGTTTTTT. This translates into CASSLFPGQNTGELFF.

The V gene is TRBV29-1, the J gene TRBJ2-7, with 12 bases fitting TRBD2. The CDR3 totals 13 residues. Germline CDR1 and CDR2: SQVTM and ANQGSEA. J lost 4 bases, V lost 7 bases, and 5 bases had no gene match. The CDR3 coding sequence is TGCAGCGCTAGACTAGCGGGAGTGTACGAGCAGTACTTC. Translation gives CSARLAGVYEQYF.

The chain links TRBV28 to TRBJ1-3, with D uncertain. CDR3 size: 11 residues. Germline V gene data show CDR1 as MDHEN and CDR2 as SYDVKM. V was clipped by 0 bases and J by 8 bases, with 2 bases between them. The CDR3 is CASSLWDTIYF. The CDR3 bases are TGTGCCAGCAGTTTATGGGACACCATATATTTT.

In its sample, this clone was seen once. The sample carries other DNA sequences with the same CDR3. The chain couples TRBV5-4 to TRBJ2-3, with 7 positions matching TRBD1. V was clipped by 4 bases and J by 3 bases; unmatched bases: 8. Per the germline V gene, CDR1 is SGHNT and CDR2 is YYREEE (reference sequence). The CDR3 has 15 amino acids. In DNA, the CDR3 is TGTGCCAGCAGCCCAGGGGGAGCGGTGACAGATACGCAGTATTTT. Amino acid sequence: CASSPGGAVTDTQYF.

The rearrangement joins TRBV11-3 to TRBJ2-7, with unresolved D. Germline lookup yields CDR1 SGHNT and CDR2 YENEEA. Trimming removed 5 bases from V and 5 bases from J, with 16 bases in between. The CDR3 consists of 14 residues. CDR3: CASSRASAYDEQYF. Here the CDR3 DNA reads TGTGCCAGCAGCCGGGCGTCAGCTTATGACGAGCAGTACTTC.

The CDR3 here is CASSLATGGGEGNTEAFF. The CDR3 nucleotides are TGTGCCAGCAGTTTAGCGACAGGGGGTGGCGAGGGGAACACTGAAGCTTTCTTT. This chain links TRBV28 with TRBJ1-1; TRBD1 aligns across 9 bases. Looked up from germline, CDR1 is MDHEN and CDR2 is SYDVKM. The V segment lost 2 bases and the J segment 1 base; nucleotides outside the gene matches: 11. The CDR3 is 18 residues long.

The chain employs TRBV27 and TRBJ1-1; a weak D match, TRBD1 (5 bases). With 0 bases removed from V and 4 bases from J, the gap between germline ends came to 18 bases. Germline CDR1 is MNHEY and CDR2 is SMNVEV (reference sequence). The length of the CDR3 is 17 residues. The DNA of the CDR3 is TGTGCCAGCAGTTTATCGCCGGGCGGGGCGGGGGGCACTGAAGCTTTCTTT. Protein product: CASSLSPGGAGGTEAFF.

J is TRBJ1-5 and V is TRBV18; TRBD1 might be the D (5 bases). The CDR3 sequence is 14 residues long. V dropped 6 bases and J dropped 5 bases, with 14 bases sitting between them. Germline V gene sequence: CDR1 KGHSH, CDR2 LQKENI. The CDR3 loop reads CASSPGTEYQPQHF. The CDR3 DNA reads TGTGCCAGCTCCCCCGGGACCGAGTATCAGCCCCAGCATTTT.

Turning to this clone: The same CDR3 is also encoded by other DNA sequences in this sample. The chain links TRBV6-5 to TRBJ1-2; 9 bases fit TRBD1. The CDR3 contains 14 residues. The germline CDR1 and CDR2 sequences are MNHEY and SVGAGI. With 6 bases clipped from V and 4 bases from J, the junction kept 6 bases outside the gene matches. The CDR3 loop reads CASRPGQGSYGYTF. Here the CDR3 DNA reads TGTGCCAGCAGGCCGGGACAGGGATCCTATGGCTACACCTTC.

This clone was observed many times. The chain combines TRBV7-3 with TRBJ2-2, with TRBD1 matching over 11 bases. Germline V lookup: CDR1 SGHTA, CDR2 FQGTGA. V lost 8 bases, J lost 5 bases, and 7 bases stayed unmatched. The CDR3 has 15 residues. Here the CDR3 DNA reads TGTGCCAGCCGACGGACAGGGGGCAGGACCGGGGAGCTGTTTTTT. Its translation: CASRRTGGRTGELFF.

V usage is TRBV4-1 and J usage is TRBJ2-7; a weak D match, TRBD2 (5 bases). The V and J ends lost 3 bases and 6 bases respectively, with 30 bases between them. The CDR3 is 19 residues long. The germline gives CDR1 MGHRA, CDR2 YSYEKL. The chain's CDR3 is CASSHSVLALSATDAEQYF. The CDR3 nucleotides are TGCGCCAGCAGCCATTCTGTCCTAGCTCTCTCCGCGACGGACGCCGAGCAGTACTTC.

V is TRBV11-2 and J is TRBJ1-3; D is perhaps TRBD1 (6 bases). Germline loops: CDR1 SGHAT, CDR2 FQNNGV. The CDR3 runs 18 residues. Trimming shortened V by 2 bases and J by 0 bases, and 17 bases separated the two germline ends. CDR3: CASSLHPTGQTSGNTIYF. The CDR3 region has the DNA TGTGCCAGCAGCTTACATCCTACGGGACAAACCTCTGGAAACACCATATATTTT.

This chain connects TRBV7-9 to TRBJ2-3; D is ambiguous. The V gene lost 5 bases and the J gene lost 0 bases, with 6 bases spanning the gap. There are 13 residues in the CDR3. Germline V gives CDR1 SEHNR, CDR2 FQNEAQ (reference sequence). The CDR3 sequence is CASSISSTDTQYF. The CDR3 nucleotides are TGTGCCAGCAGCATCAGTAGCACAGATACGCAGTATTTT.

The chain recombines TRBV9 with TRBJ1-5, with D possibly being TRBD1 (5 bases). Trimming took off 0 bases at V and 6 bases at J, with 7 bases between the two ends. The CDR3 totals 13 residues. Germline CDR1 SGDLS, CDR2 YYNGEE. Written as DNA, the CDR3 is TGTGCCAGCAGCGTAGAAGGGGCTCAGCCCCAGCATTTT. The encoded protein is CASSVEGAQPQHF.

The chain joins TRBV5-4 to TRBJ2-1; 7 bases are shared with TRBD2. CDR3 length equals 15 residues. With 0 bases clipped from V and 10 bases from J, the junction kept 10 bases outside the gene matches. Germline CDR1 is SGHNT and CDR2 is YYREEE (reference sequence). The CDR3 sequence: CASSLASSGLREQFF. DNA of the CDR3: TGTGCCAGCAGCTTGGCTTCTAGCGGATTGAGGGAGCAGTTCTTC.

The rearrangement links TRBV5-8 to TRBJ1-2; TRBD1 agrees at 7 bases. The V gene's germline CDR1 is SGHTS and CDR2 YDEGEE. The CDR3 extends over 13 amino acids. V trimming: 7 bases; J trimming: 2 bases; junction bases outside the gene matches: 5. The CDR3 bases are TGTGCCAGCCGTTTACAGGGGAACTATGGCTACACCTTC. Residues: CASRLQGNYGYTF.

The V call is TRBV27, the J call TRBJ2-1; 7 bases map to TRBD1. Germline trimming cut 5 bases from V and 1 base from J; bases unmatched to any gene: 5. Germline V gene data show CDR1 as MNHEY and CDR2 as SMNVEV (reference sequence). The CDR3 spans 15 residues. CDR3 amino acids: CASSQPGQSYNEQFF. In DNA, the CDR3 is TGTGCCAGCAGTCAACCGGGACAGTCCTACAATGAGCAGTTCTTC.

V gene TRBV15 combines with J gene TRBJ2-3; D possibly matches TRBD1 or TRBD2 (5 bases each). This CDR3 region has 17 residues. The V gene's germline CDR1 is LNHNV and CDR2 YYDKDF (reference sequence). V was clipped by 1 base and J by 4 bases, with 18 bases between them. In DNA form, the CDR3 reads TGTGCCACCAGCAGAGTGATTGGGACGTTAATCGCAGATACGCAGTATTTT. It is translated as CATSRVIGTLIADTQYF.

V gene TRBV5-4 combines with J gene TRBJ2-3; no clear D. Trimming left V 4 bases short and J 0 bases short, with 15 bases between. Germline CDR1 is SGHNT and CDR2 is YYREEE (reference sequence). CDR3 size: 16 residues. CDR3 loop: CASSPQASLSTDTQYF. The CDR3 DNA reads TGTGCCAGCAGCCCCCAGGCATCCCTCAGCACAGATACGCAGTATTTT.

CDR3 sequence reads: CASSLNSYEQYF. The CDR3 DNA reads as TGTGCCAGCAGCTTAAATTCCTACGAGCAGTACTTC. The chain uses TRBV11-2 and TRBJ2-7; D not resolved. With 2 bases removed from V and 1 base from J, the gap between germline ends came to 3 bases. The germline V gene has CDR1 SGHAT and CDR2 FQNNGV. This CDR3 comprises 12 residues.

The chain combines TRBV7-2 with TRBJ2-3; 9 nucleotides align to TRBD1. CDR3 size: 17 residues. Germline V gives CDR1 SGHTA, CDR2 FQGNSA. The ends lost 3 bases at V and 1 base at J; junction bases unmatched: 8. The CDR3, as DNA: TGTGCCAGCAGCTTTCAACATAGGACAGGGGGCACAGATACGCAGTATTTT. Translating gives CASSFQHRTGGTDTQYF.

The CDR3 protein is CASSVRTGNTGELFF. The CDR3, as DNA: TGTGCCAGCAGCGTAAGGACAGGGAACACCGGGGAGCTGTTTTTT. V is TRBV5-4 and J is TRBJ2-2; 7 nucleotides match TRBD1. The J segment lost 1 base and the V segment lost 4 bases, leaving 4 bases of the junction unmatched. The CDR3 spans 15 residues. Germline CDR1 reads SGHNT; CDR2 reads YYREEE (reference sequence).